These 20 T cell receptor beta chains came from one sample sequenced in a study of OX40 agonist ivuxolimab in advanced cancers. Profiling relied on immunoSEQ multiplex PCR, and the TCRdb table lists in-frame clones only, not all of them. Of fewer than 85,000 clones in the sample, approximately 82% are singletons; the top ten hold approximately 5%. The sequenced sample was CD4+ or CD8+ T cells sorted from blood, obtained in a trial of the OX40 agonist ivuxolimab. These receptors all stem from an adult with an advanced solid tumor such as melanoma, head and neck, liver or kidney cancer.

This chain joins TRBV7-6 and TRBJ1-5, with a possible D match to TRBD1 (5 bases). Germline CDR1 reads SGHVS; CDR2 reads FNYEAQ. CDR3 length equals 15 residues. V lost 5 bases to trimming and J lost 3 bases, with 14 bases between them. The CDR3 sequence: CASSRQSGLNQPQHF. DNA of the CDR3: TGTGCCAGCAGCCGACAGTCCGGCCTCAATCAGCCCCAGCATTTT.

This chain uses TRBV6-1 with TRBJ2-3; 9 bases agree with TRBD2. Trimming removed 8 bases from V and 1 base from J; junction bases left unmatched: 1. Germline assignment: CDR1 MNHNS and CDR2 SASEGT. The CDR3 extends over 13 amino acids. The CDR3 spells CASLAGGTDTQYF. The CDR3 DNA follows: TGTGCCAGCTTAGCGGGGGGCACAGATACGCAGTATTTT.

The CDR3 sequence is CASSPGEGQYTGELFF. As DNA, the CDR3 is TGTGCCAGCTCACCAGGAGAGGGACAGTACACCGGGGAGCTGTTTTTT. The genes are TRBV18 and TRBJ2-2, with 7 bases aligning to TRBD1. CDR3 length equals 16 residues. Germline CDR1 is KGHSH and CDR2 is LQKENI. With 2 bases clipped from V and 3 bases from J, the junction kept 6 bases outside the gene matches.

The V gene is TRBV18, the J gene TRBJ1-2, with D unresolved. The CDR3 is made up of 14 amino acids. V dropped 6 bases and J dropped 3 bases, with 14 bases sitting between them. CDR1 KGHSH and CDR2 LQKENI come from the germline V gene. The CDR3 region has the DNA TGTGCCAGCTCTCCGCCCAGCTTAGACTATGGCTACACCTTC. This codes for CASSPPSLDYGYTF.

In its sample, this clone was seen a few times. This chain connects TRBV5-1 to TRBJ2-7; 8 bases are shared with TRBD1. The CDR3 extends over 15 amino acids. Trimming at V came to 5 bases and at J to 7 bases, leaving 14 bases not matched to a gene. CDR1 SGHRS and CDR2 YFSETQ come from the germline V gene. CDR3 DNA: TGCGCCAGCAGTATGATGTCGACAGGGGTGAGGGAGCAGTACTTC. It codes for CASSMMSTGVREQYF.

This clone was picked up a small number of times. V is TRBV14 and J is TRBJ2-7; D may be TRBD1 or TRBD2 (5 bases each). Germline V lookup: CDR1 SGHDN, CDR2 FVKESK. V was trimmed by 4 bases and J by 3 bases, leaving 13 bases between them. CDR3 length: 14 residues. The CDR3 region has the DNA TGTGCCAGCAGCCGCCGGGACGGGGACTACGAGCAGTACTTC. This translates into CASSRRDGDYEQYF.

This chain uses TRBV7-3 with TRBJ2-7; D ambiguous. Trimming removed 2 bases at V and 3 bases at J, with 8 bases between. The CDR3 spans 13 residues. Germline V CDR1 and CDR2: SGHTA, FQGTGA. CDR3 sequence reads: CASSLVTGYEQYF. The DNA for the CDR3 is TGTGCCAGCAGCTTAGTGACGGGCTACGAGCAGTACTTC.

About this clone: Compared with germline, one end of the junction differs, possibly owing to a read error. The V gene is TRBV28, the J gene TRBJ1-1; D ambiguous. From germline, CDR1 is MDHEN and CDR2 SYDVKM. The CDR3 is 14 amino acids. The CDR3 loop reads CASSLSAGPRLAFF. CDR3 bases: TGTGCCAGCAGCTTATCGGCGGGCCCCCGGTTGGCTTTCTTT. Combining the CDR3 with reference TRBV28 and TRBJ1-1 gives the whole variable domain DVKVTQSSRYLVKRTGEKVFLECVQDMDHENMFWYRQDPGLGLRLIYFSYDVKMKEKGDIPEGYSVSREKKERFSLILESASTNQTSMYLCASSLSAGPRLAFFGQGTRLTVV.

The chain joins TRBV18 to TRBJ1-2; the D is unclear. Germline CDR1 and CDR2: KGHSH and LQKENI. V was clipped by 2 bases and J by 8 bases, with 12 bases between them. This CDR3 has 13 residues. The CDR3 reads CASSPNIEQGYTF. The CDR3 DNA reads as TGTGCCAGCTCACCAAATATTGAGCAGGGCTACACCTTC.

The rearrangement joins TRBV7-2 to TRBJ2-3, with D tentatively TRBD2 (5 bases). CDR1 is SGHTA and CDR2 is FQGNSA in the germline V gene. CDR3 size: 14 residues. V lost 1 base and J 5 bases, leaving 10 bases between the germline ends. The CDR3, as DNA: TGTGCCAGCAGCTTAGAGGCAGCGGTAGATACGCAGTATTTT. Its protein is CASSLEAAVDTQYF.

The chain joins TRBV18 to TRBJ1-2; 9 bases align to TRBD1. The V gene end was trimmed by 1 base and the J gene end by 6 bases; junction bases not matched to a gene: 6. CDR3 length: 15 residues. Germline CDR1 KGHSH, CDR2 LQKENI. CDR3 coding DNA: TGTGCCAGCTCACCACTTTCCGGGACAGGGAATGGCTACACCTTC. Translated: CASSPLSGTGNGYTF.

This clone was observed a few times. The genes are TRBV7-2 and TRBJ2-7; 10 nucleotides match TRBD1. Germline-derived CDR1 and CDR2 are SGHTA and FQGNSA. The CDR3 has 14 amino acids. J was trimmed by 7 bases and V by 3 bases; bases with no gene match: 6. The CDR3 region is CASSLDRGTREQYF. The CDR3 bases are TGTGCCAGCAGCTTGGACAGGGGGACGAGAGAGCAGTACTTC.

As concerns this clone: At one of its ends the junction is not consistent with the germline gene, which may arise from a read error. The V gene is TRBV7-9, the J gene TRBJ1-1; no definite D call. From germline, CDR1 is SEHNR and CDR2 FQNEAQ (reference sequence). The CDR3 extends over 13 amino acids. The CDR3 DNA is TGTGCCAGCACCTTACATGGGGACACTGAAGCTTTCTTT. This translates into CASTLHGDTEAFF.

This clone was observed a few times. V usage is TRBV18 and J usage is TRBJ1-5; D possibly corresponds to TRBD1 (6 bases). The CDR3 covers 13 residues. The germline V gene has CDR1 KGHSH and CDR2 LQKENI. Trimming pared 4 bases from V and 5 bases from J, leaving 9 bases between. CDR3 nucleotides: TGTGCCAGCTCACTAGGGGGGGATCAGCCCCAGCATTTT. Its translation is CASSLGGDQPQHF. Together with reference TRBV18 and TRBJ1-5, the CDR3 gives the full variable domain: NAGVMQNPRHLVRRRGQEARLRCSPMKGHSHVYWYRQLPEEGLKFMVYLQKENIIDESGMPKERFSAEFPKEGPSILRIQQVVRGDSAAYFCASSLGGDQPQHFGDGTRLSIL.

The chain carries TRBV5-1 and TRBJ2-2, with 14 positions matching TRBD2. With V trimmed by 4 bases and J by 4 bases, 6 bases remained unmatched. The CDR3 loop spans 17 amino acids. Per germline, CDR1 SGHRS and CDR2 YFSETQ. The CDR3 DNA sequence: TGCGCCAGCAGCCCTAGGACTAGCGGGGGGAGCACCGGGGAGCTGTTTTTT. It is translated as CASSPRTSGGSTGELFF.

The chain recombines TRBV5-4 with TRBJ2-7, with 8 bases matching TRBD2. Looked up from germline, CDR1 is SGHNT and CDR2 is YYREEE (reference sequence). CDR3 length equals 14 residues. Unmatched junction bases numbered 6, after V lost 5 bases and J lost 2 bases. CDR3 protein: CASSVAGPPYEQYF. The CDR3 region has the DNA TGTGCCAGCAGTGTAGCGGGGCCCCCCTACGAGCAGTACTTC.

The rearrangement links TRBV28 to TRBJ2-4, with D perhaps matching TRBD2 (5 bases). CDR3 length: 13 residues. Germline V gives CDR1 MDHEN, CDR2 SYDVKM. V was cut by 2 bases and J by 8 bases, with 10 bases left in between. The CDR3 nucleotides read TGTGCCAGCAGTTTAGAGGGTCGAGACATTCAGTACTTC. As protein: CASSLEGRDIQYF.

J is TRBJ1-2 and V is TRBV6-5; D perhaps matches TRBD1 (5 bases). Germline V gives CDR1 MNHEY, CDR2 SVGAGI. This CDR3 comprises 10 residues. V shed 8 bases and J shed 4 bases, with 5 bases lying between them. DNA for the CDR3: TGTGCCAGCGGGGGCTATGGCTACACCTTC. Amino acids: CASGGYGYTF.

Written as DNA, the CDR3 is TGCGCCAGCAGCGCGGACAGTCATAGGAAAGAGACCCAGTACTTC. Protein product: CASSADSHRKETQYF. The V call is TRBV5-1, the J call TRBJ2-5; perhaps TRBD1 as D (6 bases). The V and J ends lost 4 bases and 3 bases respectively, with 16 bases between them. The CDR3 length is 15 residues. Germline CDR1 SGHRS, CDR2 YFSETQ.

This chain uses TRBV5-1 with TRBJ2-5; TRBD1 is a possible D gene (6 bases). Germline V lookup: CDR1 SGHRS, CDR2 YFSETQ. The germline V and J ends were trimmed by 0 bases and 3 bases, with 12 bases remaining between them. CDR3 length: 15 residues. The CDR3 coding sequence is TGCGCCAGCAGCTTGGCCTCAGGGGTTAAAGAGACCCAGTACTTC. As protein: CASSLASGVKETQYF.